The 11 T cell receptor beta chains below all came from one sample that was sequenced in a study of T-cell memory formation after mild COVID-19. TCRdb fed the 5' RACE reads into MiXCR, producing one record per CDR3 protein. This table has around 150,000 distinct CDR3 sequences, around 10% appearing once. Sequenced: PBMCs or a T cell subset sorted from them (not recorded which). The source is a man between 18 and 35 years old who had mild COVID-19 (a few samples of this study predate the infection). Cell type and time point are not known.

The V gene is TRBV5-4, the J gene TRBJ2-2; D is tentatively TRBD1 or TRBD2 (5 bases each). This CDR3 is 16 amino acids long. Looked up from germline, CDR1 is SGHNT and CDR2 is YYREEE (reference sequence). V gave up 5 bases and J gave up 2 bases, with 16 bases separating them. DNA for the CDR3: TGTGCCAGCAGTTTACCCGGGACCGCCAACACCGGGGAGCTGTTTTTT. It is translated as CASSLPGTANTGELFF.

V and J are TRBV29-1 and TRBJ1-3; D gene uncertain. This CDR3 has 17 residues. Trimming pared 5 bases from V and 2 bases from J, leaving 22 bases between. Looked up from germline, CDR1 is SQVTM and CDR2 is ANQGSEA. The CDR3 nucleotides read TGCAGCGTTACCAAACGTAATATCGGGCCTACTGGAAACACCATATATTTT. This codes for CSVTKRNIGPTGNTIYF.

V and J are TRBV15 and TRBJ2-3, with 12 nucleotides matching TRBD2. The germline V gene encodes CDR1 LNHNV and CDR2 YYDKDF (reference sequence). This CDR3 comprises 16 residues. Losses at the gene ends were 2 bases for V and 5 bases for J; bases not matched to a gene: 5. This chain's CDR3 is CATSRLAGGPKDTQYF. CDR3 nucleotide sequence: TGTGCCACCAGCAGACTAGCGGGGGGGCCTAAAGATACGCAGTATTTT.

The chain is built from TRBV15 and TRBJ1-5; weak D call: TRBD1 (6 bases). Germline assignment: CDR1 LNHNV and CDR2 YYDKDF (reference sequence). Trimming cost V 0 bases and J 7 bases, with 10 bases left between them. The CDR3 is 14 amino acids. The CDR3 nucleotides are TGTGCCACCAGCAGAGATCGGGGGCGGCAGCCCCAGCATTTT. It specifies CATSRDRGRQPQHF.

This clonotype showed up just a few times. The chain carries TRBV4-3 and TRBJ2-3; 8 bases are shared with TRBD2. Germline-derived CDR1 and CDR2 are LGHNA and YSLEER. There are 16 residues in the CDR3. The ends lost 8 bases at V and 7 bases at J; junction bases unmatched: 17. The CDR3 protein is CASGFLSGGAGNTQYF. In nucleotides, the CDR3 is TGCGCCAGCGGCTTCTTAAGCGGGGGCGCCGGGAATACGCAGTATTTT.

This clonotype appeared a few times. The rearrangement joins TRBV5-1 to TRBJ2-1; D is unclear. Trimming stripped 3 bases from V and 10 bases from J, with 20 bases between. The CDR3 has 15 amino acids. The germline V gene has CDR1 SGHRS and CDR2 YFSETQ. The CDR3 sequence is CASSSLRGPQWEQFF. The CDR3 coding sequence is TGCGCCAGCAGCTCGCTACGTGGTCCCCAATGGGAGCAGTTCTTC.

This rearrangement joins TRBV6-2 or TRBV6-3 to TRBJ2-1; D unresolved. V was clipped by 4 bases and J by 10 bases, with 11 bases between them. The CDR3 is 12 residues long. Germline V gene lookup returns CDR1 MNHEY and CDR2 SVGEGT. CDR3 in amino acids: CASSFRHGEQFF. The CDR3 DNA follows: TGTGCCAGCAGTTTTAGGCACGGAGAGCAGTTCTTC.

In its sample, this clonotype was seen a few times. The rearrangement uses TRBV29-1 and TRBJ1-1; TRBD1 is a possible D gene (6 bases). Germline V gene data show CDR1 as SQVTM and CDR2 as ANQGSEA. V was shortened by 1 base and J by 2 bases, with 14 bases between the two germline ends. This CDR3 is 15 amino acids long. The CDR3, as DNA: TGCAGCGTTGAAGGGGGCCGGGGGCTTAACACTGAAGCTTTCTTT. This gives the protein CSVEGGRGLNTEAFF.

This clonotype was observed a handful of times. The gene calls are TRBV5-1 and TRBJ2-2, with 7 positions matching TRBD2. The V segment lost 4 bases and the J segment 3 bases; nucleotides outside the gene matches: 6. Germline loops: CDR1 SGHRS, CDR2 YFSETQ. The CDR3 consists of 15 residues. The CDR3 here is CASSNRTSYTGELFF. DNA for the CDR3: TGCGCCAGCAGCAACCGGACTAGTTACACCGGGGAGCTGTTTTTT.

This clonotype occurred a few times. The rearrangement links TRBV7-2 to TRBJ2-7, with 7 bases lining up with TRBD1. The CDR3 runs 13 residues. Trimming removed 5 bases from V and 2 bases from J; junction bases left unmatched: 3. Looked up from germline, CDR1 is SGHTA and CDR2 is FQGNSA. The CDR3 coding sequence is TGTGCCAGCAGCATACAGGGGACCTACGAGCAGTACTTC. This sequence encodes CASSIQGTYEQYF.

This clonotype was counted only a few times. The rearrangement links TRBV12-3 or TRBV12-4 to TRBJ1-2; no clear D gene. V lost 4 bases and J 2 bases, leaving 17 bases between the germline ends. CDR3 length equals 16 residues. The CDR3 nucleotides read TGTGCCAGCAGTTCCAAGGACCGTATGAGAAACTATGGCTACACCTTC. It yields the protein CASSSKDRMRNYGYTF.